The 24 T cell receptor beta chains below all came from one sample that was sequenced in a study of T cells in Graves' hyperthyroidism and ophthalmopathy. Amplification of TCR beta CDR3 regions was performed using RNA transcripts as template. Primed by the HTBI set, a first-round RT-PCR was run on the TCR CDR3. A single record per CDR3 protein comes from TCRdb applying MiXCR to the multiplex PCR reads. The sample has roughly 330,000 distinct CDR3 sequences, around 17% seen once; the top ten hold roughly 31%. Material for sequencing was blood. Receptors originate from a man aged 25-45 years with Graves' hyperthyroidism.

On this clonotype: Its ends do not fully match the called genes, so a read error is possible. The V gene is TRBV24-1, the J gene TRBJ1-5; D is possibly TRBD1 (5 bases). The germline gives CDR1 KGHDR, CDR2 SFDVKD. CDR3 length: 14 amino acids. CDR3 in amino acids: CATGLTGSKQPQHF. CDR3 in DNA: TGTGCCACCGGCCTCACAGGTAGCAAACAGCCCCAGCATTTT.

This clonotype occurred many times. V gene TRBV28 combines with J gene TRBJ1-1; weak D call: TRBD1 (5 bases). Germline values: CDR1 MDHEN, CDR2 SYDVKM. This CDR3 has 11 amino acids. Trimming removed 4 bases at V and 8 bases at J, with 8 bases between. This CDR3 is CASSYGGEAFF. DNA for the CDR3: TGTGCCAGCAGTTACGGGGGAGAAGCTTTCTTT.

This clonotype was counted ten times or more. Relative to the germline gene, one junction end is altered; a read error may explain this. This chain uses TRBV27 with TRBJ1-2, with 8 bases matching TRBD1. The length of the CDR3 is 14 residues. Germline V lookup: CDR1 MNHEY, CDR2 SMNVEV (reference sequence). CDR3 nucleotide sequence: TGTGCCAACAGTGGGACAGGTCCTTGGGGTGGCTACACCTTC. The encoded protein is CANSGTGPWGGYTF.

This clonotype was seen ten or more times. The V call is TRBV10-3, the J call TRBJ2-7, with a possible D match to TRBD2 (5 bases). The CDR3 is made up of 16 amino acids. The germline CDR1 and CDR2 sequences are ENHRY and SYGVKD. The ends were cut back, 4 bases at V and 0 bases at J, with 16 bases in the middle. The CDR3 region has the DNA TGTGCCATCAGTGGAAGGAGTAGGGAGAGCTCCTACGAGCAGTACTTC. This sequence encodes CAISGRSRESSYEQYF.

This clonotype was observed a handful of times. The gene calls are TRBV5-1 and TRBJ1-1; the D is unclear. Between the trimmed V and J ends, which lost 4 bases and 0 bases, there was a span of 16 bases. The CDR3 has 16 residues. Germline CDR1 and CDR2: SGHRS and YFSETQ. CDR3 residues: CASSQTLTLVNTEAFF. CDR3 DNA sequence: TGCGCCAGCAGCCAAACCTTGACGTTGGTGAACACTGAAGCTTTCTTT.

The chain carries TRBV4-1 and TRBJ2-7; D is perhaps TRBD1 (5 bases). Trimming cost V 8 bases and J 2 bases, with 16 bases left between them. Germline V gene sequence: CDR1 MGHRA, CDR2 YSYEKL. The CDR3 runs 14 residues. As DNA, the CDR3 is TGCGCCAGCCAAGAAGACTGGGGCACCTACGAGCAGTACTTC. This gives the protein CASQEDWGTYEQYF.

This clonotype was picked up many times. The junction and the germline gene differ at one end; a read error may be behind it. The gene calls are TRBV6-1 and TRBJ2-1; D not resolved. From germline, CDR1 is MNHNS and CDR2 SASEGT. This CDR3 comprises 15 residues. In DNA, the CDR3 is TGTGCCAGCAGCGAAGACTCGAGCTCCTACAATGAGCAGTTCTTC. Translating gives CASSEDSSSYNEQFF.

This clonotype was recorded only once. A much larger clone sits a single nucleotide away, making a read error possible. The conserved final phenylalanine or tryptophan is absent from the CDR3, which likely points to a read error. CDR3 amino acids: CAWEGGTYEQYS. CDR3 bases: TGTGCCTGGGAAGGGGGAACCTACGAGCAGTACTCC. The J gene is TRBJ2-7, the V gene TRBV30; possibly TRBD1 for D (6 bases). CDR3 length: 12 amino acids. Germline V lookup: CDR1 GTSNPN, CDR2 SVGIG (reference sequence). V dropped 5 bases and J dropped 2 bases, with 10 bases sitting between them.

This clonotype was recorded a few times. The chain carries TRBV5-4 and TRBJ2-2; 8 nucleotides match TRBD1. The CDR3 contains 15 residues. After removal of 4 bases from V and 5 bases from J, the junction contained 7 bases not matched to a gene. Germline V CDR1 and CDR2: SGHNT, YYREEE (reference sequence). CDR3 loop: CASSIDRGGTGELFF. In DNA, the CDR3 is TGTGCCAGCAGCATCGACAGGGGTGGGACCGGGGAGCTGTTTTTT.

The CDR3 DNA sequence: TGTGCCAGCAGCTCAAGCCGGACAGGGAAGCATCAGCCCCAGCATTTT. This gives the protein CASSSSRTGKHQPQHF. The V call is TRBV7-8, the J call TRBJ1-5; 8 bases are a match to TRBD1. The CDR3 is 16 amino acids. CDR1 and CDR2 from the germline V gene are SGHVS and FQNEAQ. V was pared by 4 bases and J by 5 bases, with 10 bases of the junction left unmatched.

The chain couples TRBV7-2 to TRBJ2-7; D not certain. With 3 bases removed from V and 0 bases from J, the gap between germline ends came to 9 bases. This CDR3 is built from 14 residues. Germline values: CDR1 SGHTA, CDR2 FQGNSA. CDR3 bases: TGTGCCAGCAGCTTGCCGGTTAGCTCCTACGAGCAGTACTTC. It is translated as CASSLPVSSYEQYF.

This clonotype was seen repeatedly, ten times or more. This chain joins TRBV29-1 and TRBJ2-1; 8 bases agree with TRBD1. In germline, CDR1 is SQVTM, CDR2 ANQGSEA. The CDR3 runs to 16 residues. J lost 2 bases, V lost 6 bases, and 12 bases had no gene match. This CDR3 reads CSVLPPTGVAYNEQFF. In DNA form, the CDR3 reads TGCAGCGTCTTACCCCCGACAGGGGTAGCCTACAATGAGCAGTTCTTC.

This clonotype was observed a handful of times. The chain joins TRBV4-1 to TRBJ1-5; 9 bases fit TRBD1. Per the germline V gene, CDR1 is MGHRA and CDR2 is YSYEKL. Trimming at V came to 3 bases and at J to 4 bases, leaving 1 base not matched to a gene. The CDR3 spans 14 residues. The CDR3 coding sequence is TGCGCCAGCAGCCACGGGACAGGGAATCAGCCCCAGCATTTT. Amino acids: CASSHGTGNQPQHF.

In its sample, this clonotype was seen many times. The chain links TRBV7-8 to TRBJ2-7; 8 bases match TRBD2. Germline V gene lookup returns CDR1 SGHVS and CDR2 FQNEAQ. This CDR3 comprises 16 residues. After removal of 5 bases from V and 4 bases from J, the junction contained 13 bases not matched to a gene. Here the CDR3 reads CASSATARGLGYEQYF. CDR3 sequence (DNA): TGTGCCAGCAGCGCCACAGCCCGGGGACTAGGGTACGAGCAGTACTTC.

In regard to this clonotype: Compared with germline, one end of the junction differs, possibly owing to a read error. This chain's CDR3 is CACSRIGSRVGYTF. Written as DNA, the CDR3 is TGTGCCTGCAGTCGGATAGGCAGTAGGGTGGGCTACACCTTC. The rearrangement joins TRBV27 to TRBJ1-2, with D uncertain. The CDR3 covers 14 residues. CDR1 is MNHEY and CDR2 is SMNVEV in the germline V gene (reference sequence).

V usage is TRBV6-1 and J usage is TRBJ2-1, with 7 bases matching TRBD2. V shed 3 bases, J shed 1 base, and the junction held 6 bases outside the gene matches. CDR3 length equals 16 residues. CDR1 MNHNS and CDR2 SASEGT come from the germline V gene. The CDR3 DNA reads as TGTGCCAGCAGTGATACTATTAGCGGGTCCTACAATGAGCAGTTCTTC. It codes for CASSDTISGSYNEQFF.

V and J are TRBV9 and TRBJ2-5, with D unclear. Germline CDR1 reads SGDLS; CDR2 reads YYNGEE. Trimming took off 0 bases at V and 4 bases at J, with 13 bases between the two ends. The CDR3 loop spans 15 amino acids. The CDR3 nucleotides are TGTGCCAGCAGCGTAGGAGGAAGGCGCGGAGAGACCCAGTACTTC. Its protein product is CASSVGGRRGETQYF.

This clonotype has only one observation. CDR3 nucleotide sequence: TGTGCCAGCAGTTTAGGGGGGACAGGGGAGGGAAGAGAGACCCAGTACTTC. Protein: CASSLGGTGEGRETQYF. The chain has TRBV28 and TRBJ2-5; TRBD1 matches 10 bases. Trimming cost V 2 bases and J 4 bases; bases outside gene matches: 10. The germline V gene has CDR1 MDHEN and CDR2 SYDVKM. CDR3 length: 17 amino acids.

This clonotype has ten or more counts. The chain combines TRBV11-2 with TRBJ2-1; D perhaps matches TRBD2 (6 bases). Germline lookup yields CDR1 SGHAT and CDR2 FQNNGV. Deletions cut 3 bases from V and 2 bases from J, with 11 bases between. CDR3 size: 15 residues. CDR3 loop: CASSFGGRTYNEQFF. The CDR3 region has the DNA TGTGCCAGCAGCTTTGGTGGGAGGACCTACAATGAGCAGTTCTTC.

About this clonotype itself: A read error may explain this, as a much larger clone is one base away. The CDR3 protein is CASFRDPWGQSQHF. DNA for the CDR3: TGTGCCAGCTTCAGGGATCCTTGGGGACAGTCCCAGCATTTT. The chain uses TRBV2 and TRBJ1-5; 7 nucleotides agree with TRBD1. This CDR3 has 14 amino acids. With V trimmed by 8 bases and J by 11 bases, 15 bases remained unmatched. Germline V gene lookup returns CDR1 SNHLY and CDR2 FYNNEI.

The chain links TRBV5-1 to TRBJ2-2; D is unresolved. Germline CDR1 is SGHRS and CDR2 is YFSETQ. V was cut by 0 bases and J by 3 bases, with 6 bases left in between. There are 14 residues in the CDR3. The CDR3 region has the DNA TGCGCCAGCAGCTTGGGCCCTTACACCGGGGAGCTGTTTTTT. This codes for CASSLGPYTGELFF.

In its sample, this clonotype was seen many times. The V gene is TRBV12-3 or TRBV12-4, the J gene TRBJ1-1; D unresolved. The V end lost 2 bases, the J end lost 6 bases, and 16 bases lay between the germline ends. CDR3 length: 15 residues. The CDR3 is CASSLMDPGVSEAFF. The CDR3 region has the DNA TGTGCCAGCAGTTTAATGGACCCAGGAGTATCTGAAGCTTTCTTT.

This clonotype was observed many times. The CDR3 sequence is CSARDLGQGRGNQPQHF. In nucleotides, the CDR3 is TGCAGTGCTAGAGATCTGGGACAGGGTCGGGGCAATCAGCCCCAGCATTTT. The genes are TRBV20-1 and TRBJ1-5; 9 bases fit TRBD1. V trimming: 0 bases; J trimming: 2 bases; junction bases outside the gene matches: 8. The CDR3 sequence is 17 residues long. In germline, CDR1 is DFQATT, CDR2 SNEGSKA (reference sequence).

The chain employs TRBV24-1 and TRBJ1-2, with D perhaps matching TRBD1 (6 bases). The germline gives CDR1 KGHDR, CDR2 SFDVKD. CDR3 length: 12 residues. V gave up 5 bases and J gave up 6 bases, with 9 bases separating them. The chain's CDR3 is CATSADRNGYTF. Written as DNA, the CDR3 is TGTGCCACCAGTGCCGACAGGAATGGCTACACCTTC.